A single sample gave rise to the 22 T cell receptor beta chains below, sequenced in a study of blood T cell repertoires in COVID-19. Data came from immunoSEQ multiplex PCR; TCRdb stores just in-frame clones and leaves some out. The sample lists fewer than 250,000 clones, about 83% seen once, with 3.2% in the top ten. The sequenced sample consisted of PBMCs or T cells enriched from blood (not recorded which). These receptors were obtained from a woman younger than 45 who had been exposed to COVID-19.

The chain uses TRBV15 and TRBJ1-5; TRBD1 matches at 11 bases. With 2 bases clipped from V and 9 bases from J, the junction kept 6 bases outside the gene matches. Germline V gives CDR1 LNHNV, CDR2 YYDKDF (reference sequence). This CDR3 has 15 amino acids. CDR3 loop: CATSRIGQGALPQHF. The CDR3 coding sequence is TGTGCCACCAGCAGAATAGGACAGGGGGCTTTGCCCCAGCATTTT.

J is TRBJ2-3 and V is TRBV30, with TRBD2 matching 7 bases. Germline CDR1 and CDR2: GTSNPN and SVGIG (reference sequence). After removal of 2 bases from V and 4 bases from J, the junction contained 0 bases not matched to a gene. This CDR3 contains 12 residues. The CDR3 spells CAWSTSADTQYF. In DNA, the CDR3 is TGTGCCTGGAGTACTAGCGCAGATACGCAGTATTTT.

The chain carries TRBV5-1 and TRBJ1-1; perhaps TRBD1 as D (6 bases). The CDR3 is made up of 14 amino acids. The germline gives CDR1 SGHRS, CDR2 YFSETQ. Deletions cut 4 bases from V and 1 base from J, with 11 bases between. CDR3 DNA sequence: TGCGCCAGCAGCCTCAGGGGACAGAACACTGAAGCTTTCTTT. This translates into CASSLRGQNTEAFF.

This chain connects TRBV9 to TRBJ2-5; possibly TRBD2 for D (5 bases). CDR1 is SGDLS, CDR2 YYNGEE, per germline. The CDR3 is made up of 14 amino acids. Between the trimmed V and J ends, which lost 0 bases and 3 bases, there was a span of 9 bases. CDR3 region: CASSVGSGKETQYF. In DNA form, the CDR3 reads TGTGCCAGCAGCGTAGGATCCGGGAAAGAGACCCAGTACTTC.

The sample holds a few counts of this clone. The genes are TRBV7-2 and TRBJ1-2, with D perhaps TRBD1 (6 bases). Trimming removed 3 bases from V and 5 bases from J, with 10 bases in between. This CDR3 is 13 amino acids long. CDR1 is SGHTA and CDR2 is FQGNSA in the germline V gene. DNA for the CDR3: TGTGCCAGCAGCTTTTCAGGGGCGTATGGCTACACCTTC. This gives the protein CASSFSGAYGYTF.

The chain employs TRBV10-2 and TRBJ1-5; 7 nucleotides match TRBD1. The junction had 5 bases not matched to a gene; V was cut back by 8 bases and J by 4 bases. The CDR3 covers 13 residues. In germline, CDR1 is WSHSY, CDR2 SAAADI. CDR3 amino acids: CASGQVLNQPQHF. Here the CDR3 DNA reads TGCGCCAGCGGACAGGTTCTAAATCAGCCCCAGCATTTT.

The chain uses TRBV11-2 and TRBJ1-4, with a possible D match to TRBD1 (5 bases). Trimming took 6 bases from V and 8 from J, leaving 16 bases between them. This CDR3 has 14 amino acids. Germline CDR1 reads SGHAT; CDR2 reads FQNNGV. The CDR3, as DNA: TGTGCCAGCAGGCCCTGGGGACTGGACGAAAAACTGTTTTTT. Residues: CASRPWGLDEKLFF.

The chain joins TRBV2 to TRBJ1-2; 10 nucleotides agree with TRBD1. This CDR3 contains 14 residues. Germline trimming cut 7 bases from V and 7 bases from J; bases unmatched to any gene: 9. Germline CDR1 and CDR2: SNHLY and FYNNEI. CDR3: CASKKDRGIFGYTF. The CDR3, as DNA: TGTGCCAGCAAGAAGGACAGGGGGATCTTTGGCTACACCTTC.

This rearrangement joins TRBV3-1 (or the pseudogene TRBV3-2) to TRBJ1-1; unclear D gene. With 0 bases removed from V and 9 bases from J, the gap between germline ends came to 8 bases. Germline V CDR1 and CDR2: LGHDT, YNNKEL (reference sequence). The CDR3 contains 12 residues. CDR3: CASSQDLLKAFF. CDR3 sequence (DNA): TGTGCCAGCAGCCAAGATCTTCTAAAAGCTTTCTTT.

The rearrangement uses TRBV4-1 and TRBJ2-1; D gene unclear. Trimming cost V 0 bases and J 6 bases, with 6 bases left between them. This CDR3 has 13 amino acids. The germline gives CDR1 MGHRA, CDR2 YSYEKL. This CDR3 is CASSQERLNEQFF. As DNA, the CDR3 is TGCGCCAGCAGCCAAGAGAGGCTCAATGAGCAGTTCTTC.

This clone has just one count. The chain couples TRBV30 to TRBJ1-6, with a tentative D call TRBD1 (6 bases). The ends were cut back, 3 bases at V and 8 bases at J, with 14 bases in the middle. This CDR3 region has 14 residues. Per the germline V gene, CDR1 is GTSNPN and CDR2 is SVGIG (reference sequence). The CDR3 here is CAWRSGTIYSPLHF. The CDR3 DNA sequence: TGTGCCTGGAGGAGCGGGACAATCTATTCACCCCTCCACTTT.

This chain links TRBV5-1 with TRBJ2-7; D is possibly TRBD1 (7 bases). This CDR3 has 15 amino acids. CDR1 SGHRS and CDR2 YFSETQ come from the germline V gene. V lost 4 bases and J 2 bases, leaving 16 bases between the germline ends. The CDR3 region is CASSLGGQQTYEQYF. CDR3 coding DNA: TGCGCCAGCAGCCTCGGGGGACAGCAAACCTACGAGCAGTACTTC.

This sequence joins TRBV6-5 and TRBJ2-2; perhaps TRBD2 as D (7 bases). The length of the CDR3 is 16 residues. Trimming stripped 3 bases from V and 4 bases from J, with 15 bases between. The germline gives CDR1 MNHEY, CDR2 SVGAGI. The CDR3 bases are TGTGCCAGCAGTTATCCGGGGGGCAGCGGCACCGGGGAGCTGTTTTTT. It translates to CASSYPGGSGTGELFF.

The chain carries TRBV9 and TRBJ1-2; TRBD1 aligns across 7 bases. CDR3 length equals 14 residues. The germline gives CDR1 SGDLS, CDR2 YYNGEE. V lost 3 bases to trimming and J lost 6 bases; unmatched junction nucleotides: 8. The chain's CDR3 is CASSEGAGSDGYTF. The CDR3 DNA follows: TGTGCCAGCAGCGAGGGGGCGGGTTCGGATGGCTACACCTTC.

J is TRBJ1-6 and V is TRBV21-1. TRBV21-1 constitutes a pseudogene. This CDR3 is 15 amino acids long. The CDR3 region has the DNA TGTGCCAGCAGCAAAGCCCGGAGGAGGCCTTCACCCCTCCACTTT. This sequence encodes CASSKARRRPSPLHF.

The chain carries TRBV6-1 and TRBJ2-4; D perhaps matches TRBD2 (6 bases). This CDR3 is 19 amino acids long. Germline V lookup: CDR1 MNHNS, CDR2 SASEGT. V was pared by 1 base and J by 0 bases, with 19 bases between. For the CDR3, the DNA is TGTGCCAGCAGTGAAGGGGACCCTCGGGGGATACTAGCCAAAAACATTCAGTACTTC. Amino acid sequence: CASSEGDPRGILAKNIQYF.

In DNA form, the CDR3 reads TGTGCCAGCAGCGAAGGACAGGGGAGCTCCTACGAGCAGTACTTC. This translates into CASSEGQGSSYEQYF. The gene calls are TRBV3-1 (or the pseudogene TRBV3-2) and TRBJ2-7; 9 bases align to TRBD1. Losses at the gene ends were 5 bases for V and 0 bases for J; bases not matched to a gene: 5. The CDR3 is 15 residues long. CDR1 is LGHDT and CDR2 is YNNKEL in the germline V gene (reference sequence).

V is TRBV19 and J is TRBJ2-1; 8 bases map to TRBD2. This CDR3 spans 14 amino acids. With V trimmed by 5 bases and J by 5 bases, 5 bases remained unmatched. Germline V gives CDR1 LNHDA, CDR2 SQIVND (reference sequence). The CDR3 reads CASSSRTSHNEQFF. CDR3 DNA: TGTGCCAGTAGTTCTCGGACTAGCCACAATGAGCAGTTCTTC.

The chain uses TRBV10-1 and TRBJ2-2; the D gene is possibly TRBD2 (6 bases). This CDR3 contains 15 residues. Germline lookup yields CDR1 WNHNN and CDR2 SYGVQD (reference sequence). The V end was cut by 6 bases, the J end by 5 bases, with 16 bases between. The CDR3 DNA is TGCGCCAGCAGCGAGGCGGCGGGGCGGACCGGGGAGCTGTTTTTT. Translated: CASSEAAGRTGELFF.

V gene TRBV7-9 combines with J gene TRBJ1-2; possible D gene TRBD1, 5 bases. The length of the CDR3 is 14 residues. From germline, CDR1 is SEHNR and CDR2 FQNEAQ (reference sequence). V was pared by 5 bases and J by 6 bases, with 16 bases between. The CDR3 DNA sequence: TGTGCCAGCAGCGAACGAAGGGGAATAGATGGCTACACCTTC. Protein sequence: CASSERRGIDGYTF.

DNA of the CDR3: TGTGCCAGCTATTCAGGGTTGAATTCACCCCTCCACTTT. Translation gives CASYSGLNSPLHF. The rearrangement uses TRBV2 and TRBJ1-6, with TRBD1 as a possible D gene (5 bases). CDR1 SNHLY and CDR2 FYNNEI come from the germline V gene. V was trimmed by 8 bases and J by 7 bases, leaving 12 bases between them. CDR3 length equals 13 residues.

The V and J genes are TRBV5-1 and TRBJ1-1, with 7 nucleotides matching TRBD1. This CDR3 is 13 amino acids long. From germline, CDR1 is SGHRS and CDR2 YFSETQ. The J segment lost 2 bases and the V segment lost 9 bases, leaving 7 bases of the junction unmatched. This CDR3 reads CATRQGGNTEAFF. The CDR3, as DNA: TGCGCCACTCGACAGGGAGGAAACACTGAAGCTTTCTTT.